This T cell receptor (beta chain) derives from a study of naive and memory T cell subsets. The study's findings and limits: A few larger clonotypes appeared in naive repertoires, especially CD8, possibly memory cells re-expressing CD45RA. A clonotype means one alpha or beta sequence, not an alpha/beta pair. RNA-based TCR counts may shift with T cell activation and differentiation.

The beta constant-region primer was an equimolar mix of two oligonucleotides covering TRBC1 and TRBC2. TCRdb reprocessed the UMI-ligation and nested PCR reads via MiXCR and lists one record per CDR3 protein. This sample has some 150,000 distinct CDR3 sequences, with over 15% found just once. With regard to this clonotype: Its antigen is not identified.

After the first PCR, alpha and beta chain libraries were processed separately. Material: naive CD4+ T cells from blood. The sequence derives from a human donor in good health.

The CDR3 loop reads CASSTTGTGLVGYTF. The CDR3 DNA reads as TGTGCCAGTAGTACTACCGGGACAGGGCTTGTCGGCTACACCTTC. The V gene is TRBV19, the J gene TRBJ1-2; 9 positions match TRBD1. The V gene's germline CDR1 is LNHDA and CDR2 SQIVND (reference sequence). Unmatched junction bases numbered 11, after V lost 4 bases and J lost 8 bases. The CDR3 sequence is 15 residues long.